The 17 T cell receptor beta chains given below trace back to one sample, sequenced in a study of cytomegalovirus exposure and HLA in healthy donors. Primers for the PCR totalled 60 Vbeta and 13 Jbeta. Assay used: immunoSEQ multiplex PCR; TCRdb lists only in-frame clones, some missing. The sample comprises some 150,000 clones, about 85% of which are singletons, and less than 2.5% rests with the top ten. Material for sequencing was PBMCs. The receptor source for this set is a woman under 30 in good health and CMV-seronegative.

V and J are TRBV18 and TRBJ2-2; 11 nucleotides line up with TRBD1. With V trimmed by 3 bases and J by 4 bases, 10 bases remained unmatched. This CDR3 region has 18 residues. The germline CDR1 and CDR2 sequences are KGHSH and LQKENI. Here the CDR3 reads CASSPRDRGYTTTGELFF. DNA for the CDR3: TGTGCCAGCTCACCCCGGGACAGGGGGTATACGACCACCGGGGAGCTGTTTTTT.

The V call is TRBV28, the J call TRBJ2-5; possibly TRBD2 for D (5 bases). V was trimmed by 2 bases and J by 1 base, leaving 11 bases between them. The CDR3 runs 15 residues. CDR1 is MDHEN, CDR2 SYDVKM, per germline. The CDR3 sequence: CASSLGYGIQETQYF. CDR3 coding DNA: TGTGCCAGCAGTTTAGGGTACGGGATCCAAGAGACCCAGTACTTC. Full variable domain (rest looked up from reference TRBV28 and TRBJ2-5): DVKVTQSSRYLVKRTGEKVFLECVQDMDHENMFWYRQDPGLGLRLIYFSYDVKMKEKGDIPEGYSVSREKKERFSLILESASTNQTSMYLCASSLGYGIQETQYFGPGTRLLVL.

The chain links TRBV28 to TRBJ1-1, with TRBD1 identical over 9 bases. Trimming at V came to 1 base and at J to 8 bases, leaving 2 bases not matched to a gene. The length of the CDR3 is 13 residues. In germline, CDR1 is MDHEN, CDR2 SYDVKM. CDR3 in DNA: TGTGCCAGCAGTTTATACAGGGGGCAAGAAGCTTTCTTT. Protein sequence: CASSLYRGQEAFF.

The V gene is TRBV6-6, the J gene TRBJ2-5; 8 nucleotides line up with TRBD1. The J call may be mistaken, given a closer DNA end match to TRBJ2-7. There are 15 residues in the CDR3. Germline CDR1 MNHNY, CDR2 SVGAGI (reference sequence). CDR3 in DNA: TGTGCCAGCAGAACCACCGAGGACAGGGACTACGAGCAGTACTTC. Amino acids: CASRTTEDRDYEQYF.

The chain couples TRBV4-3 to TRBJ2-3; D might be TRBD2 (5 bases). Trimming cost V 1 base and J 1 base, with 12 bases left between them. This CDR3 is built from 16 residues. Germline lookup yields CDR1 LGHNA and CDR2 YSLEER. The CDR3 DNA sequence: TGCGCCAGCAGCCAAGGGCGTGGTAGCGGCACAGATACGCAGTATTTT. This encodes CASSQGRGSGTDTQYF.

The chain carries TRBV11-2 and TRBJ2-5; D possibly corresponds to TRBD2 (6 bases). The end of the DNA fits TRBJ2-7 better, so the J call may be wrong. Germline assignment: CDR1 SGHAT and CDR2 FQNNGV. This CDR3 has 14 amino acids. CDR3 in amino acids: CASSSLRDPYEQYF. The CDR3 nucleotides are TGTGCCAGCAGCTCGTTGCGGGATCCCTACGAGCAGTACTTC.

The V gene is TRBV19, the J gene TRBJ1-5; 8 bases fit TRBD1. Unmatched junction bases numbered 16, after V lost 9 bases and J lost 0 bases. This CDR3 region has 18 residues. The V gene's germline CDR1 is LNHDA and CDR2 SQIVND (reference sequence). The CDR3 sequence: CASSPGQVIRNSNQPQHF. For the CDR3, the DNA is TGTGCCAGCTCCCCGGGACAGGTGATCCGTAATAGCAATCAGCCCCAGCATTTT.

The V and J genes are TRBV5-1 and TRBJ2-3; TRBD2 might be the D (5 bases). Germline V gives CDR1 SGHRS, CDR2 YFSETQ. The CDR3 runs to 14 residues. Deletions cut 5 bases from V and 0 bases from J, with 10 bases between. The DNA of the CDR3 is TGCGCCAGCAGAGCGGAACCTAGCACAGATACGCAGTATTTT. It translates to CASRAEPSTDTQYF.

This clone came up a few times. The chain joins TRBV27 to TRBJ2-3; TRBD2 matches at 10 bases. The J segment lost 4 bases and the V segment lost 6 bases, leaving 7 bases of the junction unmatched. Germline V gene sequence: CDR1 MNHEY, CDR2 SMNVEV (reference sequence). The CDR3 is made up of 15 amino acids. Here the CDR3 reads CASRISGGAADTQYF. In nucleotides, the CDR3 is TGTGCCAGCAGGATCAGCGGGGGGGCCGCAGATACGCAGTATTTT.

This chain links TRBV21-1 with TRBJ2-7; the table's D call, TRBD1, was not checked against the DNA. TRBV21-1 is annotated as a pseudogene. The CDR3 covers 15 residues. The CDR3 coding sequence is TGTGCCAGCAGCGGGGGACAGGGGAAACCCTACGAGCAGTACTTC. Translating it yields CASSGGQGKPYEQYF.

The CDR3 loop reads CASSAQREGIREKLFF. The CDR3 nucleotides are TGTGCCAGTAGTGCCCAGAGGGAGGGGATTAGGGAAAAACTGTTTTTT. The chain uses TRBV19 and TRBJ1-4, with a tentative D call TRBD1 (5 bases). V was shortened by 5 bases and J by 8 bases, with 21 bases between the two germline ends. Germline V gene sequence: CDR1 LNHDA, CDR2 SQIVND (reference sequence). The CDR3 length is 16 residues.

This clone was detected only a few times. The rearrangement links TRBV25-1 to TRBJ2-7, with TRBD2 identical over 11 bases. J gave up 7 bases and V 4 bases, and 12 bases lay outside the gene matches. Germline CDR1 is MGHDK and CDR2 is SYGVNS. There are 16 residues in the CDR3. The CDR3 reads CASSGPILAGVGEQYF. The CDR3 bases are TGTGCCAGCAGTGGCCCTATACTAGCGGGAGTGGGAGAGCAGTACTTC.

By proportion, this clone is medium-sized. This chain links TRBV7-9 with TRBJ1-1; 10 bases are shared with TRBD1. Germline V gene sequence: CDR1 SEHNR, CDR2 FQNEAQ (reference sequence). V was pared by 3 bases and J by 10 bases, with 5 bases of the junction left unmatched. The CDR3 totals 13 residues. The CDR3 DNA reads TGTGCCAGCAGCTTTGTCCGGGACAGGGGAGCTTTCTTT. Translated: CASSFVRDRGAFF.

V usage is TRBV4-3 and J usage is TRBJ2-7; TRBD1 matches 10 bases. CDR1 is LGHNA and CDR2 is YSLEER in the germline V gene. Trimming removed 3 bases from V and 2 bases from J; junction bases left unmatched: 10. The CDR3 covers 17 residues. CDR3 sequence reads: CASSHTGTGEFTYEQYF. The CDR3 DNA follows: TGCGCCAGCAGCCACACCGGGACAGGGGAGTTCACCTACGAGCAGTACTTC.

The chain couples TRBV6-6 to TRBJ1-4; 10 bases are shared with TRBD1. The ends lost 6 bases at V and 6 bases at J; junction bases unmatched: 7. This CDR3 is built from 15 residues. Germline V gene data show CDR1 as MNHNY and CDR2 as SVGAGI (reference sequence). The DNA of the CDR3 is TGTGCCAGCAGCCCGACAGGGGGCGCTTATGAAAAACTGTTTTTT. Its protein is CASSPTGGAYEKLFF.

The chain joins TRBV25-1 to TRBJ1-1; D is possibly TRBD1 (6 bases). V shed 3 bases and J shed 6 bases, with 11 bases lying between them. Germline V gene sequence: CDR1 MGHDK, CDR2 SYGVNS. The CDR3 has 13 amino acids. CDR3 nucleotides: TGTGCCAGCAGTGACGTGGGGGGGCCTGAAGCTTTCTTT. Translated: CASSDVGGPEAFF.

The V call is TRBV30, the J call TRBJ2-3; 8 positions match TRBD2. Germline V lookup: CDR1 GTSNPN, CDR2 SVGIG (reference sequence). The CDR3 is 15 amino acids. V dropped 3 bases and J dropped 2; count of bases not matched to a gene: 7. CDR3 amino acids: CAWSGLASVTDTQYF. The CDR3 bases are TGTGCCTGGAGCGGACTAGCCAGCGTCACAGATACGCAGTATTTT.